This T cell receptor (beta chain) was recorded in a study of blood T cell repertoires in COVID-19. Sequenced by immunoSEQ multiplex PCR; TCRdb stores in-frame clones only, minus some. This table has 200,000 to 250,000 clones, 80% to 85% appearing once. V shed 1 base, J shed 7 bases, and the junction held 9 bases outside the gene matches. Germline CDR1 SGHDT, CDR2 YYEEEE. The CDR3 loop spans 15 amino acids. The chain couples TRBV5-6 to TRBJ1-2; 8 bases map to TRBD1. The TCR sequence derives from a woman aged 80 or over with active or convalescent COVID-19. The sample was peripheral blood. The CDR3: CASSLYEQGVSGYTF. The CDR3 DNA reads TGTGCCAGCAGCTTGTATGAACAGGGGGTTAGTGGCTACACCTTC. The full variable domain, its missing parts supplied by reference TRBV5-6 and TRBJ1-2, is DAGVTQSPTHLIKTRGQQVTLRCSPKSGHDTVSWYQQALGQGPQFIFQYYEEEERQRGNFPDRFSGHQFPNYSSELNVNALLLGDSALYLCASSLYEQGVSGYTFGSGTRLTVV.